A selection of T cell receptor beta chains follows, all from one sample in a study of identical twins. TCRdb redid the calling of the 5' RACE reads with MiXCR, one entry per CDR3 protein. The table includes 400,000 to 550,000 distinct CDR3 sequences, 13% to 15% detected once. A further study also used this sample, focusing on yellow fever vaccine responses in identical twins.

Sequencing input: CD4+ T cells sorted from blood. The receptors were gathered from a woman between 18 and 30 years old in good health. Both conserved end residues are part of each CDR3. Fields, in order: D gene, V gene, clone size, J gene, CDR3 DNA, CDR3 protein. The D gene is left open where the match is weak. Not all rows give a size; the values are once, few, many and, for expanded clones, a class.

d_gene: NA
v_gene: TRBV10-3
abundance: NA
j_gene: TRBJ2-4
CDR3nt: TGTGCCATCAGTGTAGAGGGTAGCGAAGCCAAAAACATTCAGTACTTC
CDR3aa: CAISVEGSEAKNIQYF

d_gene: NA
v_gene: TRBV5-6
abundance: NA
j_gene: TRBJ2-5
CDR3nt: TGTGCCAGCAGCCGACGCGGGAAGGGACCAGAGACCCAGTACTTC
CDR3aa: CASSRRGKGPETQYF

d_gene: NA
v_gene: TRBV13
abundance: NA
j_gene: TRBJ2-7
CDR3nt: TGTGCCAGCAGCTCCCGACCGATTTACGAGCAGTACTTC
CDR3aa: CASSSRPIYEQYF

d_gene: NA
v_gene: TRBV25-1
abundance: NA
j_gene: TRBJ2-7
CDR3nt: TGTGCCAGCAGTGAATATACGGAGCGCAACGAACAGTACTTC
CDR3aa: CASSEYTERNEQYF

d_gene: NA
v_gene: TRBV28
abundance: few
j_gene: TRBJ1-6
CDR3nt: TGTGCCAGCAGTTCCCCCCGTGTGGGAGGAAATTCACCCCTCCACTTT
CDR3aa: CASSSPRVGGNSPLHF

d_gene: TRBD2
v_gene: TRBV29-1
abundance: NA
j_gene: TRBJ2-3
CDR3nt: TGCAGCTGTAGGCGGGGGAGCACAGATACGCAGTATTTT
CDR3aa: CSCRRGSTDTQYF

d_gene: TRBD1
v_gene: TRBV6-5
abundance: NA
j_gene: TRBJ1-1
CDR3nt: TGTGCCAGCAGTGACAGGGGTGTTGAAGCTTTCTTT
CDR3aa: CASSDRGVEAFF

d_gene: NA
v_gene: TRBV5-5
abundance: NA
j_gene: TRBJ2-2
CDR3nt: TGTGCCAGCAGCCGGGTTGAGGTGAACACCGGGGAGCTGTTTTTT
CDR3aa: CASSRVEVNTGELFF

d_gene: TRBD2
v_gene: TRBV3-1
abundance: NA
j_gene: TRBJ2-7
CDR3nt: TGTGCCAGCAGCCAAGAGGTAGGGCTAGCGGGAGTGTTCGAGCAGTACTTC
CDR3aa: CASSQEVGLAGVFEQYF

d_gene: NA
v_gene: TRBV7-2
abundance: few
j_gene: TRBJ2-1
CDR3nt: TGTGCCAGCAGCCCCACCTGGGGGCAAAGCTACAATGAGCAGTTCTTC
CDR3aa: CASSPTWGQSYNEQFF

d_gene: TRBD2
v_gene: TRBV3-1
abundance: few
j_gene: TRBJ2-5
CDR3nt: TGTGCCAGCAGCCACAGACTAGCGGAAGAGACCCAGTACTTC
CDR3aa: CASSHRLAEETQYF

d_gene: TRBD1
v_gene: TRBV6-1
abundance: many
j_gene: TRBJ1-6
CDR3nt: TGTGCCAGCAGTGTTACGACCCTGGGACAGTATACCCTCCACTTT
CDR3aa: CASSVTTLGQYTLHF

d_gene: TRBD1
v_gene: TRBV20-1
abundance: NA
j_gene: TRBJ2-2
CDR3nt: TGCAGTGCCCGCCCCACAGGGGTGACCGGGGAGCTGTTTTTT
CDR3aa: CSARPTGVTGELFF

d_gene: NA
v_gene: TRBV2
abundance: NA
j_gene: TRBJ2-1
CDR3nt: TGTGCCAGCAGTGAGAGCAGGGTTGAGCAGTTCTTC
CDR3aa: CASSESRVEQFF

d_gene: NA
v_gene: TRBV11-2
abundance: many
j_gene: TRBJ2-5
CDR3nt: TGTGCCAGCAGCTTTTCGGGAGTGGAGACCCAGTACTTC
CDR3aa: CASSFSGVETQYF

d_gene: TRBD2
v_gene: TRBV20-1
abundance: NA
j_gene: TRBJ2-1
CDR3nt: TGCAGTGCTGGCAGCGGGAAGTACAATGAGCAGTTCTTC
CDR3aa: CSAGSGKYNEQFF

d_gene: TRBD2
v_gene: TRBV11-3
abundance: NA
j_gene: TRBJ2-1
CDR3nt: TGTGCCAGCAGCGCTCAGCGGGGTGGTGAGCAGTTCTTC
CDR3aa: CASSAQRGGEQFF

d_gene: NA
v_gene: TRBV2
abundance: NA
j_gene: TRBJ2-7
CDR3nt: TGTGCCAGCAGTGCTTCCTTACAGGGACACGAGCAGTACTTC
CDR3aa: CASSASLQGHEQYF

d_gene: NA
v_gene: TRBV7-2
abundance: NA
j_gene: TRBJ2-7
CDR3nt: TGTGCCAGCAGCGAAGGGACACTTTACGAGCAGTACTTC
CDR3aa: CASSEGTLYEQYF

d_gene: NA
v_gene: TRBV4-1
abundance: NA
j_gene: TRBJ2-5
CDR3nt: TGCGCCAGCAGCCCGCACCTAGCGAACCAAGAGACCCAGTACTTC
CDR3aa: CASSPHLANQETQYF

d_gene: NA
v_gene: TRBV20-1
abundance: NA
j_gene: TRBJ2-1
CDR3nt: TGCAGTGCTAGAGACGGTCAGCAGACTAGGGGTAAATACAATGAGCAGTTCTTC
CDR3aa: CSARDGQQTRGKYNEQFF

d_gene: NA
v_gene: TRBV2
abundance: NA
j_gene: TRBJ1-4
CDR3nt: TGTGCCAGCAGTGAATTTAGGGGCCATGAAAAACTGTTTTTT
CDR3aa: CASSEFRGHEKLFF

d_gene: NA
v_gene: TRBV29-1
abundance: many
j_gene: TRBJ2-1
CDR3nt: TGCAGCGTCCAGGGAATGGACCCGGGTGGTCGTAGGGGGTTCTTC
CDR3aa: CSVQGMDPGGRRGFF

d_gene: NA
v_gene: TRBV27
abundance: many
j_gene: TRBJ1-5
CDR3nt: TGTGCCAGCAGCACGGGGATGGGAAATCAGCCCCAGCATTTT
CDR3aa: CASSTGMGNQPQHF

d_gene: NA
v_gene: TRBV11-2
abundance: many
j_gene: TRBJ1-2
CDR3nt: TGTGCCAGCAGCTTCAGTGCGGACAGCTCCTATGGCTACACCTTC
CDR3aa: CASSFSADSSYGYTF

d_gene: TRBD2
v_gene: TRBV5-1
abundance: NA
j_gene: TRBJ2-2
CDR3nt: TGCGCCAGCAGTCGGACTAGCGGGCCCGGCACCGGGGAGCTGTTTTTT
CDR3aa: CASSRTSGPGTGELFF

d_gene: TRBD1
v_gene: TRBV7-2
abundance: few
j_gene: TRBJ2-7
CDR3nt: TGTGCCAGCAGCTTAGCGCTGGGGACAGGGGGCCTATATACCTACGAGCAGTACTTC
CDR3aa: CASSLALGTGGLYTYEQYF

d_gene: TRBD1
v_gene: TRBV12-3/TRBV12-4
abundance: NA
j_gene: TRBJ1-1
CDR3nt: TGTGCCAGCAGCTATCTGGACAGGGTGAACACTGAAGCTTTCTTT
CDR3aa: CASSYLDRVNTEAFF

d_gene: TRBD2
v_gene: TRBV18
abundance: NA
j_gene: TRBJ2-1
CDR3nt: TGTGCCAGCTCACCGGCCTTAGTGAGCGGACTAGCGGGAGCTGGTTGGAATGAGCAGTTCTTC
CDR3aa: CASSPALVSGLAGAGWNEQFF

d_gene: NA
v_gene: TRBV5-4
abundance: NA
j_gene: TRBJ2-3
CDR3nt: TGTGCCAGCAGTGGGGTTCTCGGGCCAAGCACTAGCACAGATACGCAGTATTTT
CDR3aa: CASSGVLGPSTSTDTQYF

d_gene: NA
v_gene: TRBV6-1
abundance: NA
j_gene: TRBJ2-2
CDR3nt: TGTGCCAGCAGTGCTGTATGGAGGGACACCGGGGAGCTGTTTTTT
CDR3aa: CASSAVWRDTGELFF

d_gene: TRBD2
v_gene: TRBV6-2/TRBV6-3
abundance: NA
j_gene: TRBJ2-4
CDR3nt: TGTGCCAGCAGTTACCCGTCCCAGGGACTACAAGCCAAAAACATTCAGTACTTC
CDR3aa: CASSYPSQGLQAKNIQYF

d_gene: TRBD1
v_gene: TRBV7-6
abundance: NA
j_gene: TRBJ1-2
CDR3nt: TGTGCCAGCAGCTTAAACCGGGACAGGACCTTGAGGGGGGATGGCTACACCTTC
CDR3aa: CASSLNRDRTLRGDGYTF

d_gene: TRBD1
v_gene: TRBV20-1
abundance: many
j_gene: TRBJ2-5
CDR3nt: TGCAGTGCTTCCGGGACAGTCGAGACCCAGTACTTC
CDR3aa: CSASGTVETQYF

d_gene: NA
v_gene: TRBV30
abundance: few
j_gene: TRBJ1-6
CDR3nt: TGTGCCTGGAGTGTAACATTGAATAATTCACCCCTCCACTTT
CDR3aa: CAWSVTLNNSPLHF

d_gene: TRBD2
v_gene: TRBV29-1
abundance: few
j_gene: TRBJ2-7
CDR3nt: TGCAGCGTTGACCTCAATCGCGGGGGGTTCTACGAGCAGTACTTC
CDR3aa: CSVDLNRGGFYEQYF

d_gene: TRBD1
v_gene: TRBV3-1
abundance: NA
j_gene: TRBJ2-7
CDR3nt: TGTGCCAGCAGACCCACCATTTCCGGGACAGGGGAAAACGAGCAGTACTTC
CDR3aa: CASRPTISGTGENEQYF

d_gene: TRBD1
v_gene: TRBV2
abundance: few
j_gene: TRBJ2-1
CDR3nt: TGTGCCAGCAGTTTGGACAGGGTCGATGAGCAGTTCTTC
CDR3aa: CASSLDRVDEQFF

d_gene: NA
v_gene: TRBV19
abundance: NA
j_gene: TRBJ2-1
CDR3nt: TGTGCCAGTAGTCCCTTAAGGGCCTCCTACAATGAGCAGTTCTTC
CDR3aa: CASSPLRASYNEQFF

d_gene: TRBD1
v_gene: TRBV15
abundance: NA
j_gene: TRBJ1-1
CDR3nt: TGTGCCACCAGCAGAGAAGACAGGGGAGAAACTGAAGCTTTCTTT
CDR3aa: CATSREDRGETEAFF

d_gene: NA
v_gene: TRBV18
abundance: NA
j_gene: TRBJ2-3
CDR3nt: TGTGCCAGCTCACCAATGGGGAACACAGATACGCAGTATTTT
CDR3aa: CASSPMGNTDTQYF

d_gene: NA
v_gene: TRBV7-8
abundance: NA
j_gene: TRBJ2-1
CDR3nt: TGTGCCAGCGCCGTTTCGCCTTTCAATGAGCAGTTCTTC
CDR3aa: CASAVSPFNEQFF

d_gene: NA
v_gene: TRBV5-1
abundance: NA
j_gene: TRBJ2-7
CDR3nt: TGCGCCAGCAGCTTGGTTTCAGGGAACTACGAGCAGTACTTC
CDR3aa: CASSLVSGNYEQYF

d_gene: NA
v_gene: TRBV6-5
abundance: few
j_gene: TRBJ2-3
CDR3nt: TGTGCCAGCAGTTACCTACCCAAGACAGTGATTAGCACAGATACGCAGTATTTT
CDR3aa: CASSYLPKTVISTDTQYF

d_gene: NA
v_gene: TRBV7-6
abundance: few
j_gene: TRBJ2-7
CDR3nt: TGTGCCAGCAGCTTAGGCCCAGGTTTAGCCGAGCAGTACTTC
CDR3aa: CASSLGPGLAEQYF

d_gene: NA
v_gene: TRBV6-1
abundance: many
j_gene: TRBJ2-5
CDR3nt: TGTGCCAGCACCCCCCAAGAGACCCAGTACTTC
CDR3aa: CASTPQETQYF

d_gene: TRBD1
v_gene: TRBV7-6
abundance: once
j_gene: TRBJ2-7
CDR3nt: TGTGCCAGCAGCTCCACGCAGGGGGTGGGCGAGCAGTACTTC
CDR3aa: CASSSTQGVGEQYF

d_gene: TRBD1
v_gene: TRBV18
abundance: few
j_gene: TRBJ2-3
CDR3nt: TGTGCCAGCTCACCGAAGCCCGGACAGGGGACAACAGATACGCAGTATTTT
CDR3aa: CASSPKPGQGTTDTQYF

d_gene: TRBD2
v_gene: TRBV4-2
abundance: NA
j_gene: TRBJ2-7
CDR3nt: TGTGCCAGCAGCCAAGCGGTCGGGGGGGCAAGCTACGAGCAGTACTTC
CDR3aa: CASSQAVGGASYEQYF

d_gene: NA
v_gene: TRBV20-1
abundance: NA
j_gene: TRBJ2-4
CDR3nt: TGCAGTGCTAGGTTCCGAGGGACTTTAGCCAAAAACATTCAGTACTTC
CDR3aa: CSARFRGTLAKNIQYF

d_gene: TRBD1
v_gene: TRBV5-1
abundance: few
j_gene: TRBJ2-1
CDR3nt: TGCGCCAGCAGCTGGGGTAGGGACAGGGGGTCCTACAATGAGCAGTTCTTC
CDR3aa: CASSWGRDRGSYNEQFF

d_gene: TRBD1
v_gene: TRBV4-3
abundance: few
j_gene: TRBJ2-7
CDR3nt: TGCGCCAGCAGCCAGGTGACAGGGTTCGAGCAGTACTTC
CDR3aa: CASSQVTGFEQYF

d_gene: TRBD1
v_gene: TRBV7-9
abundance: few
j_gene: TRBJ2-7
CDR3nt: TGTGCCAGCAGCCGAACCTTGGGACAGGGCAACGAGCAGTACTTC
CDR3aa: CASSRTLGQGNEQYF